The T cell receptor (beta chain) under discussion was sequenced for a study of blood T cell repertoires in COVID-19. The CDR3 loop spans 15 amino acids. The trim removed 3 bases at V and 1 base at J, leaving 2 bases unmatched. The V gene's germline CDR1 is SGHAT and CDR2 FQNNGV. The protocol was immunoSEQ multiplex PCR, while the TCRdb copy is restricted to in-frame clones and leaves out a portion. The table lists under 150,000 clones, 84% of them singletons. Sequences were obtained from peripheral blood. The origin of this receptor is a woman of 80 years or more in a cohort sampled during active or convalescent COVID-19. The chain carries TRBV11-2 and TRBJ2-5, with 10 bases matching TRBD2. The CDR3 sequence is CASSFLAGVQETQYF. As DNA, the CDR3 is TGTGCCAGCAGCTTCCTAGCGGGGGTCCAAGAGACCCAGTACTTC.